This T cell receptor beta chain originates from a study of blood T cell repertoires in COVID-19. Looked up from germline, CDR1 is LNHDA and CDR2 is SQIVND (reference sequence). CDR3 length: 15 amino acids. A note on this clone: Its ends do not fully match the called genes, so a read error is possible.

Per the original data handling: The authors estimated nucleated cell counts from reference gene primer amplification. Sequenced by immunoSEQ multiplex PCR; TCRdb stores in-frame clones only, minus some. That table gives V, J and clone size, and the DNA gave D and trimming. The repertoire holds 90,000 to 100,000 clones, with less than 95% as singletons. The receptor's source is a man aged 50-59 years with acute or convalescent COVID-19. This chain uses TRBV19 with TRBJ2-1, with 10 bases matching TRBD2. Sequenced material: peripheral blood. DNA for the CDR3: TGTGCCAGTAGCATAGGGGCTAGCGGGAGTTATGAGCAGTTCTTC. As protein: CASSIGASGSYEQFF. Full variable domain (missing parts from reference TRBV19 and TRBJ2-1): DGGITQSPKYLFRKEGQNVTLSCEQNLNHDAMYWYRQDPGQGLRLIYYSQIVNDFQKGDIAEGYSVSREKKESFPLTVTSAQKNPTAFYLCASSIGASGSYEQFFGPGTRLTVL.